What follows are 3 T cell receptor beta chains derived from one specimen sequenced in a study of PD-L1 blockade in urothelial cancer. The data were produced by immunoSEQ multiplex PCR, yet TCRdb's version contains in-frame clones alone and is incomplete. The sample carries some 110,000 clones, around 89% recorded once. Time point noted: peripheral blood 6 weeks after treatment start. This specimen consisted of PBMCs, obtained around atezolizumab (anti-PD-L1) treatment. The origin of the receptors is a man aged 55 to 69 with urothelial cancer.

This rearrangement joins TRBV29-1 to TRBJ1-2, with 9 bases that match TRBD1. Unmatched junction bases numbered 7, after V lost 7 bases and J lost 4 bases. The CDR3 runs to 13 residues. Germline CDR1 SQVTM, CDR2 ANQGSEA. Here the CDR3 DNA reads TGCAGCGCTCTCAAACAGGGGGCCTATGGCTACACCTTC. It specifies CSALKQGAYGYTF.

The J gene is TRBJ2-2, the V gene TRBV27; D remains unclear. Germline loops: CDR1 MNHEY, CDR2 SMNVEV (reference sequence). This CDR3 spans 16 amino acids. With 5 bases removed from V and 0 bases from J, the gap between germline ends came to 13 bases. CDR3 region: CASSLILAANTGELFF. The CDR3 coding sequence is TGTGCCAGCAGTCTCATCCTGGCGGCGAACACCGGGGAGCTGTTTTTT.

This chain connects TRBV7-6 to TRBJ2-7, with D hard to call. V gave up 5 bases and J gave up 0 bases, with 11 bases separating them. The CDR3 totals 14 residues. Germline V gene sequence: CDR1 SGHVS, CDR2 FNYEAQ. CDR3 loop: CASSTAVSSYEQYF. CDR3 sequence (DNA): TGTGCCAGCAGCACAGCCGTGAGCTCCTACGAGCAGTACTTC.